This entry describes one T cell receptor (beta chain). Antigen specificity is unknown. The V and J ends lost 5 bases and 6 bases respectively, with 13 bases between them. Germline V CDR1 and CDR2: SGHTA, FQGTGA. This CDR3 spans 13 amino acids. Constant-region reverse primers amplified full-length variable regions, followed by semi-nested Nested Universal Primer A PCR. TCRdb reprocessed the 5' RACE reads with MiXCR, giving one entry per CDR3 protein. This sample carries approximately 12,000 distinct CDR3 sequences, 40% to 55% of them seen once, and the ten largest clones take over 10%. Study conclusions and caveats: The TCR gene usage of tumor memory CD4+ T cells clustered together with blood and lymph node memory CD4+ cells and with lymph node naive CD4+ cells.

The chain has TRBV7-3 and TRBJ1-2; tentatively, D is TRBD1 (5 bases). The source of this sequence is a female donor with breast cancer. The material sequenced was tumor-infiltrating naive CD4+ T cells sorted from the breast tumor. Subset denoted: naive CD4+ T cells, CD4+CD45RA+CD25-. Here the CDR3 reads CASSPEAGDGYTF. The CDR3 region has the DNA TGTGCCAGCAGCCCTGAGGCGGGGGATGGCTACACCTTC.